This T cell receptor beta chain derives from a study of T cells after yellow fever vaccination. Whole-study findings and limits: Researchers noted that a small share of clonotypes showed up in both CD4 and CD8 compartments. Weaker, the secondary response had a peak occurring faster, on day 5 versus 15.

This clonotype showed up just a few times. The antigen remains undetermined. With 0 bases clipped from V and 0 bases from J, the junction kept 8 bases outside the gene matches. The CDR3 consists of 17 residues. Germline V gives CDR1 DFQATT, CDR2 SNEGSKA (reference sequence). TCRdb passed the 5' RACE reads through MiXCR, listing each CDR3 protein once. Found here are fewer than 450,000 distinct CDR3 sequences, almost 4% of them singletons; the top ten hold roughly a quarter. The starting material was PBMCs, obtained 5 days after the yellow fever booster vaccination. The receptor comes from a man younger than 30 who received the YFV17D yellow fever vaccine. J is TRBJ2-3 and V is TRBV20-1, with TRBD2 identical over 8 bases. The CDR3: CSARDGTSGFSTDTQYF. The CDR3, as DNA: TGCAGTGCTAGAGATGGCACTAGCGGATTTAGCACAGATACGCAGTATTTT.